What follows are 11 T cell receptor beta chains derived from one specimen sequenced in a study of cytomegalovirus exposure and HLA in healthy donors (TCRdb year 2017). The library was generated by the immunoSEQ multiplex PCR assay. The multiplex PCR relied on a mix of 60 forward primers for TCR Vbeta segments and 13 reverse primers for TCR Jbeta segments. Held by TCRdb, this immuneACCESS table contains in-frame sequences only and omits some clones. Under half of the omission traces to an unresolved V gene where checked; the cause of the rest is unknown. In all, the sample holds about 140,000 clones, and 80% to 85% of those were seen once. 3% to 4% of the sample is held by the ten biggest clonotypes. Sequences were obtained from PBMCs. The receptors derive from a male donor in good health and CMV-seronegative.

V gene TRBV19 combines with J gene TRBJ1-2, with D tentatively TRBD1 (6 bases). The germline gives CDR1 LNHDA, CDR2 SQIVND (reference sequence). Trimming cost V 8 bases and J 2 bases, with 24 bases left between them. This CDR3 contains 17 residues. The CDR3 protein is CASGLGWPGQHNYGYTF. The CDR3 region has the DNA TGTGCCAGTGGGTTGGGGTGGCCTGGACAGCACAACTATGGCTACACCTTC.

CDR3 sequence: CASSLSATDGYTF. The CDR3 bases are TGTGCCAGCAGCTTATCGGCGACAGATGGCTACACCTTC. This sequence joins TRBV7-9 and TRBJ1-2; tentative D call: TRBD1 (5 bases). The V gene lost 2 bases and the J gene lost 6 bases, with 10 bases spanning the gap. Per the germline V gene, CDR1 is SEHNR and CDR2 is FQNEAQ (reference sequence). The CDR3 is made up of 13 amino acids.

The V gene is TRBV4-1, the J gene TRBJ1-1, with D possibly matching TRBD1 (5 bases). The germline V gene has CDR1 MGHRA and CDR2 YSYEKL. There are 15 residues in the CDR3. V gave up 6 bases and J gave up 0 bases, with 14 bases separating them. Here the CDR3 reads CASRYGGDLNTEAFF. As DNA, the CDR3 is TGCGCCAGCAGGTACGGCGGGGACCTGAACACTGAAGCTTTCTTT.

The chain is built from TRBV6-5 and TRBJ1-1, with D possibly matching TRBD1 (5 bases). The V and J ends lost 0 bases and 2 bases respectively, with 10 bases between them. Per the germline V gene, CDR1 is MNHEY and CDR2 is SVGAGI. The CDR3 is 15 residues long. The CDR3 nucleotides are TGTGCCAGCAGTTACTCACGGCAGGGAAACACTGAAGCTTTCTTT. It codes for CASSYSRQGNTEAFF.

The J gene is TRBJ2-1, the V gene TRBV27, with TRBD2 matching over 10 bases. This CDR3 contains 17 residues. V shed 2 bases and J 2 bases; nucleotides not matched to a gene: 6. CDR1 and CDR2 from the germline V gene are MNHEY and SMNVEV (reference sequence). DNA of the CDR3: TGTGCCAGCAGTTTACTACTAGGGACTAGCGCCTACAATGAGCAGTTCTTC. Protein: CASSLLLGTSAYNEQFF.

This chain joins TRBV7-3 and TRBJ2-5; TRBD1 might be the D (5 bases). Germline CDR1 SGHTA, CDR2 FQGTGA. The CDR3 has 16 residues. Trimming removed 5 bases from V and 2 bases from J, with 18 bases in between. This chain's CDR3 is CASSPLGQGLQETQYF. In DNA form, the CDR3 reads TGTGCCAGCAGCCCTTTGGGGCAAGGGCTACAAGAGACCCAGTACTTC.

V gene TRBV9 combines with J gene TRBJ2-3, with D possibly TRBD2 on 5 matching bases. V lost 0 bases and J lost 11, with 13 bases in between. The CDR3 spans 13 residues. Germline assignment: CDR1 SGDLS and CDR2 YYNGEE. As DNA, the CDR3 is TGTGCCAGCAGCGTAGTTCCCCAAGGAGGGCAGTATTTT. Protein sequence: CASSVVPQGGQYF.

V gene TRBV29-1 combines with J gene TRBJ2-7; 13 bases match TRBD2. J lost 1 base, V lost 5 bases, and 2 bases had no gene match. The CDR3 runs to 14 residues. Germline V gene lookup returns CDR1 SQVTM and CDR2 ANQGSEA. For the CDR3, the DNA is TGCAGCGTTTGGACTAGCGGGAGTTCCTACGAGCAGTACTTC. It encodes CSVWTSGSSYEQYF.

V and J are TRBV10-3 and TRBJ2-3; D possibly corresponds to TRBD1 (6 bases). CDR3 size: 18 residues. CDR1 and CDR2 from the germline V gene are ENHRY and SYGVKD. Trimming removed 5 bases from V and 0 bases from J, with 21 bases in between. The CDR3 bases are TGTGCCATCAGTTTAGATCCACAGGGTGCGACTAGCACAGATACGCAGTATTTT. Its protein product is CAISLDPQGATSTDTQYF.

V usage is TRBV14 and J usage is TRBJ1-6; TRBD1 matches 7 bases. Per germline, CDR1 SGHDN and CDR2 FVKESK. J was trimmed by 7 bases and V by 2 bases; bases with no gene match: 8. The CDR3 is 16 residues long. For the CDR3, the DNA is TGTGCCAGCAGCCAACGGGCAGGGGGTTGGAATTCACCCCTCCACTTT. Translating gives CASSQRAGGWNSPLHF.

This clone was counted between two and nine times. J is TRBJ1-1 and V is TRBV5-1; maybe TRBD1 (5 bases). Germline V gives CDR1 SGHRS, CDR2 YFSETQ. Between the trimmed V and J ends, which lost 0 bases and 8 bases, there was a span of 17 bases. The CDR3 loop spans 15 amino acids. CDR3 sequence: CASSLDPRTRKEAFF. For the CDR3, the DNA is TGCGCCAGCAGCTTGGATCCCAGGACAAGAAAAGAAGCTTTCTTT.